This TCR beta chain comes out of a study of T cell repertoires in cytomegalovirus infection. This CDR3 comprises 13 residues. V was pared by 1 base and J by 5 bases, with 9 bases between. Germline V gene lookup returns CDR1 SGHAT and CDR2 FQNNGV. Study-wide results and limits: HLA-C-restricted CMV clonotypes gave the most frequent clonotype in two of eight donors.

TCRdb called the reads again in MiXCR, with one record for every CDR3 protein. The data show nearly 450,000 distinct CDR3 sequences, with around 32% seen just once and roughly an eighth held by the top ten. This clonotype has at least ten counts. Its antigen is undetermined. The V gene is TRBV11-2, the J gene TRBJ2-7, with no clear D. The TCR sequence derives from a human donor in good health (CMV status not recorded). Some clones in this sample may be carry-over from other donors' samples. Sequenced sample: PBMCs. This CDR3 is CASSLAAWDEQYF. CDR3 coding DNA: TGTGCCAGCAGCTTAGCCGCGTGGGACGAGCAGTACTTC. Full variable domain (outside the CDR3, taken from reference TRBV11-2 and TRBJ2-7): EAGVAQSPRYKIIEKRQSVAFWCNPISGHATLYWYQQILGQGPKLLIQFQNNGVVDDSQLPKDRFSAERLKGVDSTLKIQPAKLEDSAVYLCASSLAAWDEQYFGPGTRLTVT.